A selection of T cell receptor beta chains follows, all from one sample in a study of blood T cells in healthy people across ages. TCRdb re-derived calls from the 5' RACE reads in MiXCR, one entry per CDR3 protein. The profile shows roughly 900,000 distinct CDR3 sequences, less than 35% of them singletons. The sequenced sample consisted of blood. These receptors all stem from an elderly woman in good health. The CDR3 runs from the conserved cysteine through the conserved F or W. The D gene is left open where the match is weak. Some rows mark clone size as missing; the rest say once, few, many or name a class of expanded clone.

d_call	clone_size	v_call	j_call	cdr3_nt	cdr3_aa
TRBD2	NA	TRBV7-8	TRBJ2-3	TGTGCCAGCAGCATAGCGGGGGGGCGCGCAGATACGCAGTATTTT	CASSIAGGRADTQYF
TRBD1	NA	TRBV7-9	TRBJ1-1	TGTGCCAGCAGCTTAACAGGGGGATACACTGAAGCTTTCTTT	CASSLTGGYTEAFF
NA	NA	TRBV7-9	TRBJ2-1	TGTGCCAGCAGCTTAGCAAGGCGACAGGACTCCTACAATGAGCAGTTCTTC	CASSLARRQDSYNEQFF
NA	NA	TRBV5-5	TRBJ2-7	TGTGCCAGCAGGATTTCAGGGAGCCCCTCCACCTACGAGCAGTACTTC	CASRISGSPSTYEQYF
NA	NA	TRBV2	TRBJ1-2	TGTGCCAGCAGTGAGATGGGGAGTTACTATGGCTACACCTTC	CASSEMGSYYGYTF
TRBD1	NA	TRBV7-9	TRBJ1-2	TGTTCCAGCAGCCCACAGGGGTGGGGCCAAGATGGCTACACCTTC	CSSSPQGWGQDGYTF
NA	NA	TRBV6-6	TRBJ1-5	TGTGCCAGCACCTTATTAGGGGGGCGGCAGCCCCAGCATTTT	CASTLLGGRQPQHF
NA	NA	TRBV7-2	TRBJ2-1	TGTGCCAGCAGCCCCCAGAGACGTGGTGAGCAGTTCTTC	CASSPQRRGEQFF
TRBD1	many	TRBV15	TRBJ1-2	TGTGCCACCAGCAGAGATTCTGGGACAGCCTCTTCTAACTATGGCTACACCTTC	CATSRDSGTASSNYGYTF
TRBD2	many	TRBV12-3/TRBV12-4	TRBJ2-7	TGTGCCAGCAGTTTAAGCGGGGGGGAGCAGTACTTC	CASSLSGGEQYF
NA	many	TRBV12-3/TRBV12-4	TRBJ1-6	TGTGCCAGCAGTTTTTCCGGACAAACCAACCCCCGCCGGAAGATATCACCCCTCCACTTT	CASSFSGQTNPRRKISPLHF
TRBD1	many	TRBV12-3/TRBV12-4	TRBJ1-2	TGTGCCAGCAGTGGACAGGGGCAAGGCTACACCTTC	CASSGQGQGYTF
NA	NA	TRBV3-1	TRBJ1-3	TGTGCCAGCACAAGTCGCCCTGTAACGGGTGTATACTCTGGAAACACCGTATATTTT	CASTSRPVTGVYSGNTVYF
NA	many	TRBV5-1	TRBJ2-5	TGCGCCAGCAGCTTCTTTAGGGAGACCCAGTACTTC	CASSFFRETQYF
TRBD2	many	TRBV7-2	TRBJ2-3	TGTGCCAGCAGCCGTAGCGGGGGGCTGTACACAGATACGCAGTATTTT	CASSRSGGLYTDTQYF
TRBD1	few	TRBV6-1	TRBJ2-5	TGTGCCAGCAGGGACAGGGTTCGTGAGCAGTACTTC	CASRDRVREQYF
NA	NA	TRBV7-2	TRBJ2-3	TGTGCCAGCAGCTCCGCGCCGGGTACGCAGTATTTT	CASSSAPGTQYF
NA	NA	TRBV5-4	TRBJ1-1	TGTGCCAGCAGCCCGGAGGTCAGGGACGCTGAAGCTTTCTTT	CASSPEVRDAEAFF
NA	once	TRBV10-3	TRBJ1-2	TGTGCCATCACGGAGACAGGAACCTATGGCTACACCTTC	CAITETGTYGYTF
NA	many	TRBV30	TRBJ2-3	TGTGCCTGGAGTCGAGGGGACAACCCAACAGATACGCAGTATTTT	CAWSRGDNPTDTQYF
NA	few	TRBV7-8	TRBJ1-1	TGTGCCAGCAGCGCCGGCAGGACCACTGAAGCTTTCTTT	CASSAGRTTEAFF
NA	many	TRBV4-3	TRBJ2-7	TGCGCCAGCAGCCAAGGGGCGCAGGGAAACTACGAGCAGTACTTC	CASSQGAQGNYEQYF